This section outlines one T cell receptor (beta chain) sequence together with its context. The antigen is undetermined. TCRdb's copy holds only in-frame clones and misses some; the assay was immunoSEQ multiplex PCR. The data contain approximately 84,000 clones, roughly 80% of them singletons. This record belongs to a study of T cell responses to AZD1222 COVID-19 vaccine. Notes on the study in general: Only after the peak T cell response were repertoires sampled.

The input for sequencing was peripheral blood, taken 28 days after the second AZD1222 dose. The sequence was collected from an adult who received the AZD1222 COVID-19 vaccine.

The CDR3 is CASRVLAANTGELFF. CDR3 coding DNA: TGTGCCAGCAGGGTCCTAGCGGCGAACACCGGGGAGCTGTTTTTT. The chain is built from TRBV2 and TRBJ2-2; 7 positions agree with TRBD2. Per germline, CDR1 SNHLY and CDR2 FYNNEI. There are 15 residues in the CDR3. V was pared by 6 bases and J by 0 bases, with 4 bases of the junction left unmatched.